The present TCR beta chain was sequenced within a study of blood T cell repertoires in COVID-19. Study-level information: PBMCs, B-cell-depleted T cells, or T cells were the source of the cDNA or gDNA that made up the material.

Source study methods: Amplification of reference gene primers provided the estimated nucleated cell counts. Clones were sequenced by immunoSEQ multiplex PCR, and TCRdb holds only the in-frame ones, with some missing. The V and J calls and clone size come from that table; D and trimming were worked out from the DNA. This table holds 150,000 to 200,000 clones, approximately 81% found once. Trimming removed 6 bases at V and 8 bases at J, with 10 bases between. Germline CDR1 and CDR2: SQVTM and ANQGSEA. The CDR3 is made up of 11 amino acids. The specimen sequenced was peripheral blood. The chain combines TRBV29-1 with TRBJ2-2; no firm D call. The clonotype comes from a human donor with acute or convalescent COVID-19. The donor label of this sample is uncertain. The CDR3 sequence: CSVRVSGELFF. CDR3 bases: TGCAGCGTCCGAGTTAGTGGGGAGCTGTTTTTT.